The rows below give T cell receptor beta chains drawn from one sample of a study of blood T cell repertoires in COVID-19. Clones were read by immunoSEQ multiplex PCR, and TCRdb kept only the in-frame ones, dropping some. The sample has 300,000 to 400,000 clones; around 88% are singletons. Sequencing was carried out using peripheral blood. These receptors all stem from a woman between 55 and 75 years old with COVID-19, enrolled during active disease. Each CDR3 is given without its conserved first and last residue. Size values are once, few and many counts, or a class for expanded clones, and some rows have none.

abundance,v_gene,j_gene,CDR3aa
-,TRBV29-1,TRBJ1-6,SVALPGVESPLH
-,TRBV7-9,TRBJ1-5,ASSLRSLRQFNQPQH
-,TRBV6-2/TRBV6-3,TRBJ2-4,ASSYLSGGRPIQY
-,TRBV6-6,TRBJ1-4,ASSYLDSPNEKLF
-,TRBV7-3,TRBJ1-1,ASTEGGVWTEAF
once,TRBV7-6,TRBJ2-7,ASSSAGLNSYEQY
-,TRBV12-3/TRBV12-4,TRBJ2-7,ASSFGYEQY
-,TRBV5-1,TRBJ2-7,ASSLEAGTEQY
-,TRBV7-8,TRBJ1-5,ASSLSRDQPQH
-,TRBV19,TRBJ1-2,ARRGGGQLYFSRGYT
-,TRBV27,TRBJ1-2,ASGAIGYGYT
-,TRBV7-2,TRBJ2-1,ASSQIAGKYNEQF
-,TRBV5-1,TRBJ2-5,ASSPFRGQGQY
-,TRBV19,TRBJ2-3,ASSSPRDRGPDTQY
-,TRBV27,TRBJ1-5,ASSSLQGANLYSNQPQH
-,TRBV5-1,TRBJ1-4,ASSSTTTRGEKLF
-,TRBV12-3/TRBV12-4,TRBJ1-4,ASSLDQDEKLF
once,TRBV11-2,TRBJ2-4,ASSLVQGQNIQY
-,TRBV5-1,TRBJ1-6,ASSAGQGNSPLH
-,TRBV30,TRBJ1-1,AWSPDRGGLLLDTEAF
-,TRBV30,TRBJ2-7,AWRYGAGRNEQY
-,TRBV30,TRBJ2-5,AWDRGRQETQY
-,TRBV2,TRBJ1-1,ASRDRGRAFTEAF
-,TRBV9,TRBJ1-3,ASSVYGLGGENTIY
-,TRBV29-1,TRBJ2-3,SVGKASGGTDTQY
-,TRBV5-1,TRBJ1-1,ASSLDVPGTEAF
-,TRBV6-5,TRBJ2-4,AAQGPKNIQY
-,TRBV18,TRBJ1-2,ASSPMTGGNYGYT